This TCR beta chain stems from a study of blood T cell repertoires in COVID-19. The overall study: COVID-19 samples, acute and convalescent, were from the United States, Italy and Spain. PBMCs, B-cell-depleted T cells, or T cells were the source of the cDNA or gDNA that made up the material.

Germline assignment: CDR1 MNHEY and CDR2 SVGAGI. V shed 4 bases, J shed 2 bases, and the junction held 4 bases outside the gene matches. The CDR3 has 15 amino acids. Sequencing used immunoSEQ multiplex PCR; TCRdb keeps in-frame clones, though not all of them. The sample holds approximately 150,000 clones, almost 90% seen once. The TCR sequence derives from an older woman with acute or convalescent COVID-19. The sequencing input was peripheral blood. This chain joins TRBV6-5 and TRBJ2-7; 11 bases match TRBD2. The CDR3 coding sequence is TGTGCCAGCAGTTCGGGACTAGCGGATCCCTACGAGCAGTACTTC. This sequence encodes CASSSGLADPYEQYF.